The T cell receptor beta chain described here comes from a study of pediatric ulcerative colitis. General study points: Blood samples from a couple of patients yielded substantially fewer templates and were excluded from blood-rectal overlap analysis.

The rectum was sampled with one to two pinch biopsies at colonoscopy. Germline assignment: CDR1 WNHNN and CDR2 SYGVQD (reference sequence). Germline trimming cut 5 bases from V and 3 bases from J; bases unmatched to any gene: 3. CDR3 size: 13 residues. Only in-frame clones appear in the TCRdb table, and some are missing; sequencing was by immunoSEQ multiplex PCR. The sample lists over 20,000 clones, about 71% occurring once. Turning to this clone: Its cognate antigen is unknown.

The V call is TRBV10-1, the J call TRBJ1-2; 7 bases align to TRBD1. The TCR sequence derives from a boy younger than 18 with severe ulcerative colitis. Sequenced material: gut tissue. CDR3 coding DNA: TGCGCCAGCAGTAACCAGGGGGACTATGGCTACACCTTC. Amino acid sequence: CASSNQGDYGYTF.